These T cell receptor beta chains were read from a single sample in a study of blood T cell repertoires in COVID-19. TCRdb keeps only in-frame clones here, not all; method: immunoSEQ multiplex PCR. The table shows some 260,000 clones, with 85% to 90% occurring only once. Sequenced material: PBMCs or T cells enriched from blood (not recorded which). The receptors stem from a man aged 35-49 years who had recovered from COVID-19. Each CDR3 is given with its conserved first and last residue. The D gene is left open where the match is weak. Expanded clones get a size class; other rows say once, few or many, or leave the size out.

d_call | j_call | clone_size | v_call | cdr3_aa | cdr3_nt
NA | TRBJ2-3 | NA | TRBV20-1 | CSAIAVATQYF | TGCAGTGCCATAGCGGTAGCTACGCAGTATTTT
NA | TRBJ2-7 | NA | TRBV7-2 | CASSFAPSGEQYF | TGTGCCAGCAGCTTTGCCCCTTCGGGCGAGCAGTACTTC
TRBD1 | TRBJ2-2 | NA | TRBV28 | CASRRHGTTGANTGELFF | TGTGCCAGCAGGCGCCACGGAACGACAGGGGCTAACACCGGGGAGCTGTTTTTT
NA | TRBJ1-2 | NA | TRBV7-9 | CASAAGTNYGYTF | TGTGCCAGCGCCGCAGGGACTAACTATGGCTACACCTTC
TRBD1 | TRBJ2-2 | NA | TRBV5-8 | CASSAGTGITGELFF | TGTGCCAGCAGCGCCGGGACAGGGATCACCGGGGAGCTGTTTTTT
NA | TRBJ1-3 | NA | TRBV9 | CASSVQASGNTIYF | TGTGCCAGCAGCGTTCAGGCCTCTGGAAACACCATATATTTT
NA | TRBJ2-1 | NA | TRBV7-2 | CASSLYTGGWYEQFF | TGTGCCAGCAGCTTATATACAGGTGGATGGTATGAGCAGTTCTTC
NA | TRBJ2-5 | once | TRBV4-2 | CASSQALGGIGETQYF | TGTGCCAGCAGCCAAGCTCTTGGGGGCATCGGGGAGACCCAGTACTTC
NA | TRBJ1-4 | NA | TRBV27 | CASSLNPGWGEKLFF | TGTGCCAGCAGTTTAAACCCAGGGTGGGGTGAAAAACTGTTTTTT
TRBD1 | TRBJ2-3 | once | TRBV5-4 | CASSESDRVNTDTQYF | TGTGCCAGCAGCGAATCGGACAGGGTGAACACAGATACGCAGTATTTT
TRBD1 | TRBJ2-7 | NA | TRBV10-3 | CAISKQGGRLSSYEQYF | TGTGCCATCAGTAAACAGGGGGGCCGCCTTAGCTCCTACGAGCAGTACTTC
TRBD2 | TRBJ2-7 | NA | TRBV7-7 | CASSPGLAGDEQYF | TGTGCTAGCAGCCCGGGACTAGCGGGGGACGAGCAGTACTTC
NA | TRBJ1-5 | NA | TRBV18 | CASSLTGVSNQPQHF | TGTGCCAGCTCACTAACCGGAGTTAGCAATCAGCCCCAGCATTTT
TRBD1 | TRBJ2-1 | NA | TRBV5-1 | CASTGQGAGNEQFF | TGCGCCAGCACAGGACAGGGGGCGGGCAATGAGCAGTTCTTC
NA | TRBJ1-6 | NA | TRBV30 | CAWQGGTYNSPLHF | TGTGCCTGGCAAGGGGGAACCTATAATTCACCCCTCCACTTT
NA | TRBJ2-1 | NA | TRBV27 | CASSLSVAPYNEQFF | TGTGCCAGCAGTTTATCGGTAGCACCCTACAATGAGCAGTTCTTC
TRBD1 | TRBJ2-7 | NA | TRBV18 | CASAQGVPYEQYF | TGTGCCAGCGCGCAGGGGGTCCCCTACGAGCAGTACTTC
TRBD1 | TRBJ1-2 | few | TRBV4-1 | CASSQDWQGARGYTF | TGCGCCAGCAGCCAAGATTGGCAGGGGGCGCGAGGCTACACCTTC
NA | TRBJ2-3 | NA | TRBV5-5 | CASSSDGTSTDTQYF | TGTGCCAGCAGTTCAGACGGGACTAGCACAGATACGCAGTATTTT
NA | TRBJ2-5 | NA | TRBV5-1 | CASSLTRLYETQYF | TGCGCCAGCAGCTTGACCCGGTTATACGAGACCCAGTACTTC
NA | TRBJ2-5 | NA | TRBV7-8 | CASSLEAGGRAGETQYF | TGTGCCAGCAGCTTAGAAGCGGGTGGCAGGGCGGGAGAGACCCAGTACTTC
NA | TRBJ2-7 | NA | TRBV4-1 | CASSQRLRAYEQYF | TGCGCCAGCAGCCAGAGGCTCAGGGCCTACGAGCAGTACTTC
TRBD1 | TRBJ1-3 | NA | TRBV30 | CAWSQTGGGNTIYF | TGTGCCTGGAGTCAAACAGGGGGCGGAAACACCATATATTTT
TRBD1 | TRBJ1-1 | NA | TRBV28 | CASSRQGGNTEAFF | TGTGCCAGCAGCCGACAGGGAGGGAACACTGAAGCTTTCTTT
TRBD2 | TRBJ2-7 | NA | TRBV6-5 | CASSYGSGVSYEQYF | TGTGCCAGCAGTTACGGTAGCGGGGTTTCCTACGAGCAGTACTTC
NA | TRBJ1-2 | NA | TRBV12-3/TRBV12-4 | CASTIQGRYTF | TGTGCCAGCACCATACAGGGTCGCTACACCTTC
NA | TRBJ2-1 | NA | TRBV7-3 | CASSLWAGERGEQFF | TGTGCCAGCAGCCTTTGGGCAGGGGAACGCGGTGAGCAGTTCTTC
TRBD2 | TRBJ2-5 | NA | TRBV7-9 | CASSPRGLAVGETQYF | TGTGCCAGCAGCCCTCGTGGACTAGCGGTAGGAGAGACCCAGTACTTC
TRBD2 | TRBJ2-3 | NA | TRBV4-2 | CASRRGLAGDTQYF | TGTGCCAGCAGGCGGGGACTAGCGGGGGATACGCAGTATTTT
TRBD2 | TRBJ2-3 | NA | TRBV7-7 | CASSLGLGGGATDTQYF | TGTGCTAGCAGCTTAGGGCTTGGCGGGGGGGCCACAGATACGCAGTATTTT
NA | TRBJ1-1 | NA | TRBV19 | CASSPTRNTEAFF | TGTGCCAGTAGCCCAACACGGAACACTGAAGCTTTCTTT
TRBD1 | TRBJ2-6 | once | TRBV6-5 | CASRTGSGANVLTF | TGTGCCAGCAGGACAGGGTCTGGGGCCAACGTCCTGACTTTC
NA | TRBJ1-6 | NA | TRBV7-2 | CASSRGTGNNSPLHF | TGTGCCAGCAGCCGGGGGACTGGGAATAATTCACCCCTCCACTTT
NA | TRBJ1-5 | NA | TRBV6-1 | CASSEIRGDQPQHF | TGTGCCAGCAGTGAAATCAGGGGTGATCAGCCCCAGCATTTT
NA | TRBJ2-5 | NA | TRBV29-1 | CVGYLAGETQYF | TGCGTCGGGTATCTCGCTGGCGAGACCCAGTACTTC
NA | TRBJ1-6 | NA | TRBV30 | CAWSIEGSPLHF | TGTGCCTGGAGCATCGAGGGTTCACCCCTCCACTTT
NA | TRBJ2-5 | NA | TRBV6-5 | CASSYSGQGERKTQYF | TGTGCCAGCAGTTACTCAGGTCAGGGTGAAAGAAAGACCCAGTACTTC
NA | TRBJ1-5 | NA | TRBV18 | CASSPRAGESNQPQHF | TGTGCCAGCTCACCACGGGCTGGGGAGAGCAATCAGCCCCAGCATTTT
TRBD2 | TRBJ2-7 | NA | TRBV9 | CASSAGTSVHEQYF | TGTGCCAGCAGCGCAGGGACTAGCGTTCACGAGCAGTACTTC
TRBD2 | TRBJ2-3 | NA | TRBV5-8 | CASSLRLAGEGDTQYF | TGTGCCAGCAGCCTAAGGCTAGCGGGAGAAGGAGATACGCAGTATTTT
NA | TRBJ1-5 | few | TRBV24-1 | CATSDTSYYSNQPQHF | TGTGCCACCAGTGATACTAGCTACTATAGCAATCAGCCCCAGCATTTT